This T cell receptor (beta chain) was obtained from a study of blood T cell repertoires in COVID-19. Produced via immunoSEQ multiplex PCR; TCRdb's table is partial and in-frame only. Found here are about 270,000 clones, more than 75% of them singletons; the top ten hold over 2.5%. Cohorts were assigned according to the clinical history that participants reported. The sequence derives from a woman between 18 and 29 years old who had recovered from COVID-19. Sequenced material: PBMCs or T cells enriched from blood (not recorded which).

For the CDR3, the DNA is TGTGCCAGCTGCGCCGGGACAGAGGGAAACATTCAGTACTTC. This codes for CASCAGTEGNIQYF. This chain uses TRBV9 with TRBJ2-4, with 7 bases identical to TRBD1. Losses at the gene ends were 7 bases for V and 6 bases for J; bases not matched to a gene: 10. CDR1 and CDR2 from the germline V gene are SGDLS and YYNGEE. The CDR3 extends over 14 amino acids.